Given below is one T cell receptor (beta chain) in context. Its antigen is not known. The record originates from a study of T cell repertoires in cytomegalovirus infection. About the study: The study used recently identified HLA-C-restricted and well-studied HLA-B-restricted CMV epitopes. Public TCR beta signatures were indicative of both CMV infection and a matching HLA type. Study-level points and caveats: There were HLA-C-restricted CMV-specific TCR beta clonotypes dominating the ex vivo response.

This CDR3 is 13 amino acids long. Per the germline V gene, CDR1 is MNHEY and CDR2 is SVGAGI. V gave up 0 bases and J gave up 7 bases, with 10 bases separating them. TCRdb independently ran MiXCR on the reads; one entry per CDR3 protein. The table has about 830,000 distinct CDR3 sequences, about 31% seen once. This receptor was taken from a human donor in good health (CMV status not recorded). Some clones in this sample may be carry-over from other donors' samples. The starting material was cultured CD8+ T cells from PBMCs, obtained from culture after CMV antigen stimulation. This chain joins TRBV6-5 and TRBJ2-7, with no clear D. The CDR3 loop reads CASSYSALREQYF. CDR3 bases: TGTGCCAGCAGTTACTCGGCTCTACGGGAGCAGTACTTC.